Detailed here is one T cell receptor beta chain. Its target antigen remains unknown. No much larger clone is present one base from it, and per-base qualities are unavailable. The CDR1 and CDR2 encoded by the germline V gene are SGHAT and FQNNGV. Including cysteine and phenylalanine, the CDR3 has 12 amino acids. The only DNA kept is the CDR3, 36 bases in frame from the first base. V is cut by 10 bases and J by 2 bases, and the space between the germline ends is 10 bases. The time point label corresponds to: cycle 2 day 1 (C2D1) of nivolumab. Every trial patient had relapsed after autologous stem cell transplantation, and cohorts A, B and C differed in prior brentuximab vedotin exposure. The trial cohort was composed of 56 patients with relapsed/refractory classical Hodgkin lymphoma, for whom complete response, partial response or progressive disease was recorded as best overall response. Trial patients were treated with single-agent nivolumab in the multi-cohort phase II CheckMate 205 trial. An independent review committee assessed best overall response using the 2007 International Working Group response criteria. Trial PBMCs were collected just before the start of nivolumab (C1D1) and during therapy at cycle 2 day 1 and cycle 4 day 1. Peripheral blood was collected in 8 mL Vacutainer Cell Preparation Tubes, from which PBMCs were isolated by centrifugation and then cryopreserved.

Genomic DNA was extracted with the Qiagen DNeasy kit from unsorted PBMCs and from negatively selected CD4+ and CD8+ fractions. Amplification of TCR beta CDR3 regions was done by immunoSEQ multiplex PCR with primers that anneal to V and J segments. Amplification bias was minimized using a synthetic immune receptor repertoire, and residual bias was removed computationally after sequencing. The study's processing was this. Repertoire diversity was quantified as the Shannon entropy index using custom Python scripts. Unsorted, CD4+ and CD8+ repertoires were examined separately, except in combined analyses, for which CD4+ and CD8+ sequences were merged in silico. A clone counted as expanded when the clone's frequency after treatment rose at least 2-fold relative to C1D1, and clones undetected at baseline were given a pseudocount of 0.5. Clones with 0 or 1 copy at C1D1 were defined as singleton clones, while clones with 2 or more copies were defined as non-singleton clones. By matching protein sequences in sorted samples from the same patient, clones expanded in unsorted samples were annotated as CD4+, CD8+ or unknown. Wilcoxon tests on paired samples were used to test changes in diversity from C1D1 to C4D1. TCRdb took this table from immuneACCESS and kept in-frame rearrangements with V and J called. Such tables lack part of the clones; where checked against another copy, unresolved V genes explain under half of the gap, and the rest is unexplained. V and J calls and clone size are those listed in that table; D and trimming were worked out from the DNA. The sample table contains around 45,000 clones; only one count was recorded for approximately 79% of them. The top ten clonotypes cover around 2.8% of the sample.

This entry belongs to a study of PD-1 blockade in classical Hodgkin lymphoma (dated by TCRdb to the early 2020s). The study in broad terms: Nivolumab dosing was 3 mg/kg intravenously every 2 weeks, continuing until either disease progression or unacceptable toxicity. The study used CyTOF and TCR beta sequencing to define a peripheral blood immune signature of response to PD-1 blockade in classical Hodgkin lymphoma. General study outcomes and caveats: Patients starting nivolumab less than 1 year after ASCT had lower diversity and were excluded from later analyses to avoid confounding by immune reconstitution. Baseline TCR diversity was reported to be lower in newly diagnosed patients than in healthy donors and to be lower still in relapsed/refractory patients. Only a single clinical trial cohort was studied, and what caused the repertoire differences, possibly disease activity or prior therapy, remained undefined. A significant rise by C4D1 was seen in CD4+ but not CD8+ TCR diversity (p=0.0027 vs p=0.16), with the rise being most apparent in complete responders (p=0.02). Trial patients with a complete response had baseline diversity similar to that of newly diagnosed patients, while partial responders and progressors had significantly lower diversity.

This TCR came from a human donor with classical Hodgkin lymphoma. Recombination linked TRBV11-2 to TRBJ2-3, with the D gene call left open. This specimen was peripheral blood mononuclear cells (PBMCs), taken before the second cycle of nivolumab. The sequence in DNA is TGTGCCACCAAGCCGTCCACAGATACGCAGTATTTT. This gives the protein CATKPSTDTQYF.